This TCR beta chain was profiled in a study of blood T cell repertoires in COVID-19. In the study overall: Samples representing acute and convalescent COVID-19 were sourced from the United States, Italy and Spain. PBMCs, B-cell-depleted T cells, or T cells were the source of the cDNA or gDNA that made up the material.

This clone was observed once. CDR1 and CDR2 from the germline V gene are SGHRS and YFSETQ. This CDR3 spans 15 amino acids. J gave up 6 bases and V 6 bases, and 8 bases lay outside the gene matches. Authors' data handling: Reference gene primer amplification in the assay estimated nucleated cell counts. Method: immunoSEQ multiplex PCR; TCRdb's copy keeps in-frame clones and lacks some. Clone size and V and J calls were adopted from that table, with D and trimming inferred from the DNA. Of 200,000 to 250,000 clones in the sample, approximately 91% were seen once. The chain combines TRBV5-1 with TRBJ2-3; TRBD1 agrees at 12 bases. The sample consisted of peripheral blood. The origin of this receptor is a woman in her 40s who had recovered from COVID-19. CDR3 residues: CASTPGQGARDTQYF. The CDR3 DNA reads as TGCGCCAGCACCCCGGGACAGGGGGCGAGGGATACGCAGTATTTT.